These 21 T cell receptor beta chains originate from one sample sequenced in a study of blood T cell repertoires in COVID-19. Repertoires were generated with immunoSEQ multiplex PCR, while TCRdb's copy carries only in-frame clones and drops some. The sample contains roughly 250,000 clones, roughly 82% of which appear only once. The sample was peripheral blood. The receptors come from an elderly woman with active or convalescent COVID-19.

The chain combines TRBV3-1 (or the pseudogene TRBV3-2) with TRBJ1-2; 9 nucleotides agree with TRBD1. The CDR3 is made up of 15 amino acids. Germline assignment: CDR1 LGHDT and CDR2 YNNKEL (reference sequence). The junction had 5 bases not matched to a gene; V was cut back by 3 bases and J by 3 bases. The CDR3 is CASSQATGGYYGYTF. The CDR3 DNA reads TGTGCCAGCAGCCAGGCGACAGGGGGGTACTATGGCTACACCTTC.

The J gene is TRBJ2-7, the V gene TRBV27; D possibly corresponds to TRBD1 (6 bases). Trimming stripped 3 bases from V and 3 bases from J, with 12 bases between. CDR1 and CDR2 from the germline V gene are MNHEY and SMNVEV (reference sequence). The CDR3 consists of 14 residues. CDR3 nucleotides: TGTGCCAGCAGTTTGATGACAGGCCGCTACGAGCAGTACTTC. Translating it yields CASSLMTGRYEQYF.

The CDR3 nucleotides read TGTGCCAGTAGTGTCCAGGGTGGCGAGACCCAGTACTTC. Encoded protein: CASSVQGGETQYF. The chain recombines TRBV19 with TRBJ2-5; possible D gene TRBD1, 5 bases. V shed 5 bases and J shed 5 bases, with 12 bases lying between them. The germline V gene encodes CDR1 LNHDA and CDR2 SQIVND (reference sequence). The CDR3 is made up of 13 amino acids. The full variable domain, completed using reference TRBV19 and TRBJ2-5, is DGGITQSPKYLFRKEGQNVTLSCEQNLNHDAMYWYRQDPGQGLRLIYYSQIVNDFQKGDIAEGYSVSREKKESFPLTVTSAQKNPTAFYLCASSVQGGETQYFGPGTRLLVL.

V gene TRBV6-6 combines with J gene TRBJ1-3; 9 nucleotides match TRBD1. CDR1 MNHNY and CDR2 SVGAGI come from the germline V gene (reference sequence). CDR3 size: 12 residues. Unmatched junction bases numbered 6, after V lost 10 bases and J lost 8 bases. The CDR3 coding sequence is TGTGCCACCCAGGACAGGGGAGACACCATATATTTT. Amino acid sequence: CATQDRGDTIYF.

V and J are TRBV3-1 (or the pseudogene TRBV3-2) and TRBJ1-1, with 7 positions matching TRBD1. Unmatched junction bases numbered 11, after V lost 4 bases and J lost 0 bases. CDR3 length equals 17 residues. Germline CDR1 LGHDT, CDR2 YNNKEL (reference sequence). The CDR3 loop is CASSLRQGSAMNTEAFF. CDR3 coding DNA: TGTGCCAGCAGCCTACGACAGGGTTCGGCTATGAACACTGAAGCTTTCTTT.

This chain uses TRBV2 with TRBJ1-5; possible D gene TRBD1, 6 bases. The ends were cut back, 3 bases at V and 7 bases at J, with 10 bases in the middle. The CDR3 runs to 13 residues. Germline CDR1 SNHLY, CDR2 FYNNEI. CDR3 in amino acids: CASSDRGGQPQHF. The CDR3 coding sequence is TGTGCCAGCAGTGACAGGGGCGGACAGCCCCAGCATTTT. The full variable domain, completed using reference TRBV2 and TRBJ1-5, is EPEVTQTPSHQVTQMGQEVILRCVPISNHLYFYWYRQILGQKVEFLVSFYNNEISEKSEIFDDQFSVERPDGSNFTLKIRSTKLEDSAMYFCASSDRGGQPQHFGDGTRLSIL.

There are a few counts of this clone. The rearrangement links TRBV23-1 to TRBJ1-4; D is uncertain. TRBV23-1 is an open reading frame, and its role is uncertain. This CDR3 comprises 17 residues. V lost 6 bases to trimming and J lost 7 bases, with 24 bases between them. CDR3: CASSLSVGGPACEKLFF. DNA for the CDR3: TGCGCCAGCAGCCTATCGGTCGGAGGGCCCGCATGTGAAAAACTGTTTTTT.

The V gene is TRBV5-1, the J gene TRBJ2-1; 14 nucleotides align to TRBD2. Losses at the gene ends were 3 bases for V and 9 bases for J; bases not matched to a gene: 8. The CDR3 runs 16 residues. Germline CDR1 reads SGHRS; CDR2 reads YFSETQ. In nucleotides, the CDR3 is TGCGCCAGCAGCTCGGGGGGACTAGCGGGAGCGAGTGAGCAGTTCTTC. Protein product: CASSSGGLAGASEQFF.

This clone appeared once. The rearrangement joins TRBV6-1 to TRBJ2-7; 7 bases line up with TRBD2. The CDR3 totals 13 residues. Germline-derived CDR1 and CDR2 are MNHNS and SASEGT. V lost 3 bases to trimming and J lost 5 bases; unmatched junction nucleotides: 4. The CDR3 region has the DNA TGTGCCAGCAGTGAGGGGGGGATTAACGAGCAGTACTTC. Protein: CASSEGGINEQYF.

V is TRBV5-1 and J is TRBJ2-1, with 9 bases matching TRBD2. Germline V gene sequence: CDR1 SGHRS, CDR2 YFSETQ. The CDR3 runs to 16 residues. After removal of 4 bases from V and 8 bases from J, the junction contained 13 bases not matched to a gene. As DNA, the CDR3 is TGCGCCAGCAGCCCCCTTGGCGGGAGGGGAGGCTATGAGCAGTTCTTC. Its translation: CASSPLGGRGGYEQFF.

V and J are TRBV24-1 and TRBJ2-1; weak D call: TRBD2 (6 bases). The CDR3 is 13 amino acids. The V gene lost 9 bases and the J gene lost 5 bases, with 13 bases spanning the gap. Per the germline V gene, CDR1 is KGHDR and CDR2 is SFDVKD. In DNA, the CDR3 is TGTGCCACCCTGGGACTCCAAAACAATGAGCAGTTCTTC. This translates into CATLGLQNNEQFF.

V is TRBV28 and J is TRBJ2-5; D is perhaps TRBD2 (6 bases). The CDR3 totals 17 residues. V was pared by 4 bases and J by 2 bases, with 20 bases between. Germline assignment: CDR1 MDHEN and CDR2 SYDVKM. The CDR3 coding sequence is TGTGCCAGCAGTTCGAAACCCAGGTGGGGGGAACAAGAGACCCAGTACTTC. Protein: CASSSKPRWGEQETQYF.

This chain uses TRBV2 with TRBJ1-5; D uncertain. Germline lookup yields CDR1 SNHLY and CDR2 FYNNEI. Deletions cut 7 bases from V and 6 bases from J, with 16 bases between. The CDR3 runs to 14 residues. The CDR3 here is CASKDESSFQPQHF. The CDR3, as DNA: TGTGCCAGCAAAGACGAGAGTAGCTTTCAGCCCCAGCATTTT.

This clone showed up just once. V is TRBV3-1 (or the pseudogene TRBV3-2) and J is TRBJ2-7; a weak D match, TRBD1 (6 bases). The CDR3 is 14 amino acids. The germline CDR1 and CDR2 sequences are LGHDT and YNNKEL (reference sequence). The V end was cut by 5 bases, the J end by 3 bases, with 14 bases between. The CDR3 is CASSARDTNYEQYF. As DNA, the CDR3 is TGTGCCAGCAGCGCCCGGGACACAAACTACGAGCAGTACTTC.

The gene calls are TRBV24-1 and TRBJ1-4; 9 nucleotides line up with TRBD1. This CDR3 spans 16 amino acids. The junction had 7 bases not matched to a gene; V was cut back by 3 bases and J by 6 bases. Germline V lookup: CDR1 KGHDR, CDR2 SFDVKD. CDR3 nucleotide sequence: TGTGCCACCAGTGATGGGGACAGGGCGGGCTATGAAAAACTGTTTTTT. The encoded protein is CATSDGDRAGYEKLFF.

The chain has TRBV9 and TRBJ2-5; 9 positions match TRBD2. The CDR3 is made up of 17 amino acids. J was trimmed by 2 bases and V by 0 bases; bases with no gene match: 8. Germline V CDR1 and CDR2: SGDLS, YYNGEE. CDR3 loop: CASSVGSGGPGQETQYF. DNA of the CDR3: TGTGCCAGCAGCGTAGGGAGCGGGGGGCCGGGACAAGAGACCCAGTACTTC. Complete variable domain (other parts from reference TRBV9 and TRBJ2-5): DSGVTQTPKHLITATGQRVTLRCSPRSGDLSVYWYQQSLDQGLQFLIQYYNGEERAKGNILERFSAQQFPDLHSELNLSSLELGDSALYFCASSVGSGGPGQETQYFGPGTRLLVL.

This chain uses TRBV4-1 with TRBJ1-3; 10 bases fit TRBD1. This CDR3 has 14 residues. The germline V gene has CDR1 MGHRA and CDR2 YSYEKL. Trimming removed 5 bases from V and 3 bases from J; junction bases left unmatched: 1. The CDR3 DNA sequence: TGCGCCAGCAGCTGGACAGGGGGTGGAAACACCATATATTTT. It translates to CASSWTGGGNTIYF.

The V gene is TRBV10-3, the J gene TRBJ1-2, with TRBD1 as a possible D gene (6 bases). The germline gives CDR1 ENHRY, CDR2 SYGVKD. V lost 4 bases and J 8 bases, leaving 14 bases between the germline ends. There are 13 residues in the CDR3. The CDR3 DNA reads TGTGCCATCAGTGGGATACAGGGTTTAGGCTACACCTTC. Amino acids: CAISGIQGLGYTF.

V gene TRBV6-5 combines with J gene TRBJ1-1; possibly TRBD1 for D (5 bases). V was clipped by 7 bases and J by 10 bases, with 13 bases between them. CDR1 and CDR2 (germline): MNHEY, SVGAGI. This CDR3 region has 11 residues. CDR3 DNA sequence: TGTGCCAGCATCTCTACGGGGGGAGCTTTCTTT. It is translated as CASISTGGAFF.

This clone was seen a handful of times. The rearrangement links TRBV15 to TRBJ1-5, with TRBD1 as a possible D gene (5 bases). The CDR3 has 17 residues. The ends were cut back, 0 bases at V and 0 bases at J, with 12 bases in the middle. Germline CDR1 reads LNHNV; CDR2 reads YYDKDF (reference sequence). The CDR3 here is CATSRERAGHSNQPQHF. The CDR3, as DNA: TGTGCCACCAGCAGAGAACGCGCAGGACATAGCAATCAGCCCCAGCATTTT.

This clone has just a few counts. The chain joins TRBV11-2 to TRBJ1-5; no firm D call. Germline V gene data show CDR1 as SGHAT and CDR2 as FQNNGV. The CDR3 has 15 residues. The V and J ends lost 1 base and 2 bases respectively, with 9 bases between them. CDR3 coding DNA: TGTGCCAGCAGCTTAGGGTACAGAGGCAATCAGCCCCAGCATTTT. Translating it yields CASSLGYRGNQPQHF.